This is a list of T cell receptor beta chains from one sample in a study of OX40 agonist ivuxolimab in advanced cancers. Some clones are missing from TCRdb's copy, which holds only in-frame ones; the method was immunoSEQ multiplex PCR. The top ten clones hold roughly 1.2% of a sample with tens of thousands of clones, roughly 84% of them seen once. The sequencing here drew on CD4+ or CD8+ T cells sorted from blood, taken in a trial of the OX40 agonist ivuxolimab. Source of these receptors: an adult with an advanced solid tumor such as melanoma, head and neck, liver or kidney cancer. Both conserved end residues are part of each CDR3. D genes are given only for firm matches. Some rows mark clone size as missing; the rest say once, few, many or name a class of expanded clone.

j_gene: TRBJ1-1
v_gene: TRBV15
abundance: .
d_gene: TRBD1
CDR3nt: TGTGCCACCAGCAGACCTGACAGGGGAGGCCAAGGTGAAGCTTTCTTT
CDR3aa: CATSRPDRGGQGEAFF

j_gene: TRBJ2-5
v_gene: TRBV19
abundance: .
d_gene: TRBD2
CDR3nt: TGTGCCAGTAGTGGTATCGCGGGGGGCAGGGAGACCCAGTACTTC
CDR3aa: CASSGIAGGRETQYF

j_gene: TRBJ1-1
v_gene: TRBV19
abundance: many
d_gene: .
CDR3nt: TGTGCCAGTAGTCCAGAAGACGGACGAATGAACACTGAAGCTTTCTTT
CDR3aa: CASSPEDGRMNTEAFF

j_gene: TRBJ2-3
v_gene: TRBV11-2
abundance: .
d_gene: TRBD2
CDR3nt: TGTGCCAGCAGCTCCTCCCGGGGGGGTTATGGAGATACGCAGTATTTT
CDR3aa: CASSSSRGGYGDTQYF

j_gene: TRBJ1-4
v_gene: TRBV5-6
abundance: .
d_gene: TRBD1
CDR3nt: TGTGCCAGCAGCATGGACAGGAATGAAAAACTGTTTTTT
CDR3aa: CASSMDRNEKLFF

j_gene: TRBJ1-1
v_gene: TRBV21-1
abundance: once
d_gene: .
CDR3nt: TGTGCCAGCAGCCCCCGGGACAGGGATTTAGGCACTGAAGCTTTCTTT
CDR3aa: CASSPRDRDLGTEAFF

j_gene: TRBJ2-5
v_gene: TRBV6-5
abundance: .
d_gene: .
CDR3nt: TGTGCCAGCAGTTACTCCCGCGGGCTGGGGGAGACCCAGTACTTC
CDR3aa: CASSYSRGLGETQYF

j_gene: TRBJ2-2
v_gene: TRBV7-2
abundance: .
d_gene: TRBD1
CDR3nt: TGTGCCAGCAGCTTCGGGACAGGGACCGGGGAGCTGTTTTTT
CDR3aa: CASSFGTGTGELFF

j_gene: TRBJ1-5
v_gene: TRBV18
abundance: .
d_gene: TRBD1
CDR3nt: TGTGCCAGCTCACTGTTAGGACAGGGTAATCAGCCCCAGCATTTT
CDR3aa: CASSLLGQGNQPQHF

j_gene: TRBJ2-7
v_gene: TRBV5-5
abundance: once
d_gene: TRBD1
CDR3nt: TGTGCCAGCAGCTTGTCCCGGGACAGCTCCCGGCTCGAGCAGTACTTC
CDR3aa: CASSLSRDSSRLEQYF

j_gene: TRBJ2-1
v_gene: TRBV5-8
abundance: .
d_gene: TRBD1
CDR3nt: TGTGCCAGCAGTTGGGACAGACGTCACTTCTTC
CDR3aa: CASSWDRRHFF

j_gene: TRBJ1-5
v_gene: TRBV19
abundance: .
d_gene: .
CDR3nt: TGTGCCAGTAGTATGGGGATCTGGCAGCCCCAGCATTTT
CDR3aa: CASSMGIWQPQHF

j_gene: TRBJ2-1
v_gene: TRBV7-2
abundance: .
d_gene: .
CDR3nt: TGTGCCGCAGGGGGGGCCCCACCCTACAATGAGCAGTTCTTC
CDR3aa: CAAGGAPPYNEQFF

j_gene: TRBJ1-5
v_gene: TRBV7-2
abundance: .
d_gene: TRBD1
CDR3nt: TGTGCCAGCAGCTTAGCGTTGACAGGGGAAAATCAGCCCCAGCATTTT
CDR3aa: CASSLALTGENQPQHF

j_gene: TRBJ2-7
v_gene: TRBV18
abundance: .
d_gene: .
CDR3nt: TGTGCCAGCTCACCAAAGGGTAGCTCCTACGAGCAGTACTTC
CDR3aa: CASSPKGSSYEQYF

j_gene: TRBJ2-3
v_gene: TRBV6-5
abundance: .
d_gene: .
CDR3nt: TGTGCCAGCACCCCTCCAGGCACAGATACGCAGTATTTT
CDR3aa: CASTPPGTDTQYF

j_gene: TRBJ1-2
v_gene: TRBV4-2
abundance: .
d_gene: TRBD1
CDR3nt: TGTGCCAGCAGCCAACAAGGGACAGGGATTGGCTACACCTTC
CDR3aa: CASSQQGTGIGYTF

j_gene: TRBJ1-2
v_gene: TRBV6-5
abundance: .
d_gene: .
CDR3nt: TGTGCCAGCAGTTACTCATATGGGACTAATGGCTACACCTTC
CDR3aa: CASSYSYGTNGYTF

j_gene: TRBJ1-6
v_gene: TRBV27
abundance: .
d_gene: .
CDR3nt: TGTGCCAGCAGTTTACCCAGAAAGGTTGGACATAATTCACCCCTCCACTTT
CDR3aa: CASSLPRKVGHNSPLHF

j_gene: TRBJ1-1
v_gene: TRBV21-1
abundance: .
d_gene: .
CDR3nt: TGTGCCAGCACCCCAGACCGAAACACTGAAGCTTTCTTT
CDR3aa: CASTPDRNTEAFF

j_gene: TRBJ1-1
v_gene: TRBV7-9
abundance: .
d_gene: .
CDR3nt: TGTGCCAGCAGTAAACCGAGCAACACTGAAGCTTTCTTT
CDR3aa: CASSKPSNTEAFF

j_gene: TRBJ2-1
v_gene: TRBV5-1
abundance: .
d_gene: .
CDR3nt: TGCGCCAGCAGCTTATTTAGGACTTATGAGCAGTTCTTC
CDR3aa: CASSLFRTYEQFF

j_gene: TRBJ2-5
v_gene: TRBV6-5
abundance: .
d_gene: .
CDR3nt: TGTGCCAGCAGTTACCGGGACACTCGAGAGACCCAGTACTTC
CDR3aa: CASSYRDTRETQYF

j_gene: TRBJ1-2
v_gene: TRBV9
abundance: .
d_gene: .
CDR3nt: TGTGCCAGCAGCGTATCCGGGATATCTAACTATGGCTACACCTTC
CDR3aa: CASSVSGISNYGYTF

j_gene: TRBJ1-1
v_gene: TRBV2
abundance: .
d_gene: .
CDR3nt: TGTGCCAGCAGAGGAGGACTTGTCAACACTGAAGCTTTCTTT
CDR3aa: CASRGGLVNTEAFF

j_gene: TRBJ2-7
v_gene: TRBV7-2
abundance: .
d_gene: TRBD1
CDR3nt: TGTGCCAGCAGACTGGGACAGGCCTCCAGTGATCACTTC
CDR3aa: CASRLGQASSDHF

j_gene: TRBJ1-1
v_gene: TRBV18
abundance: .
d_gene: TRBD1
CDR3nt: TGTGCCAGCTCACCAAGGGGGCATCCCACTGAAGCTTTCTTT
CDR3aa: CASSPRGHPTEAFF

j_gene: TRBJ2-1
v_gene: TRBV7-2
abundance: .
d_gene: .
CDR3nt: TGTGCCAGCAGCTTTAGCCTAAGCTCCTACAATGAGCAGTTCTTC
CDR3aa: CASSFSLSSYNEQFF

j_gene: TRBJ2-1
v_gene: TRBV19
abundance: .
d_gene: .
CDR3nt: TGTGCCAGTAAGGGAGCCTACAATGAGCAGTTCTTC
CDR3aa: CASKGAYNEQFF

j_gene: TRBJ1-4
v_gene: TRBV6-5
abundance: .
d_gene: .
CDR3nt: TGTGCCAGCAGTTACTCGAATAGGGGAGGGGAAAAACTGTTTTTT
CDR3aa: CASSYSNRGGEKLFF

j_gene: TRBJ2-5
v_gene: TRBV11-2
abundance: .
d_gene: TRBD2
CDR3nt: TGTGCCAGCAGCTTAGATAGCGGGGGGGCAGAGACCCAGTACTTC
CDR3aa: CASSLDSGGAETQYF

j_gene: TRBJ2-2
v_gene: TRBV27
abundance: .
d_gene: TRBD1
CDR3nt: TGTGCCAGCAGTGCAGAAACCTTGCCCGGGACAGGGAACACCGGGGAGCTGTTTTTT
CDR3aa: CASSAETLPGTGNTGELFF

j_gene: TRBJ1-1
v_gene: TRBV18
abundance: .
d_gene: TRBD1
CDR3nt: TGTGCCAGCTCACCACGAACAGGGGGAGACACTGAAGCTTTCTTT
CDR3aa: CASSPRTGGDTEAFF

j_gene: TRBJ2-5
v_gene: TRBV29-1
abundance: .
d_gene: .
CDR3nt: TGCAGCGCCGAGTTTGTATCTTGGCAGGAGACCCAGTACTTC
CDR3aa: CSAEFVSWQETQYF

j_gene: TRBJ1-2
v_gene: TRBV6-5
abundance: once
d_gene: .
CDR3nt: TGTGCCAGCAGTTACTCGCTGCAAAACTATGGCTACACCTTC
CDR3aa: CASSYSLQNYGYTF

j_gene: TRBJ1-6
v_gene: TRBV6-1
abundance: .
d_gene: .
CDR3nt: TGTGCCAGCAGTGAAATGTATGTCGGGGGGTTTAAGTCACCCCTCCACTTT
CDR3aa: CASSEMYVGGFKSPLHF

j_gene: TRBJ2-1
v_gene: TRBV29-1
abundance: .
d_gene: .
CDR3nt: TGCAGCGTTGACGACAGCTACAATGAGCAGTTCTTC
CDR3aa: CSVDDSYNEQFF

j_gene: TRBJ2-3
v_gene: TRBV19
abundance: .
d_gene: TRBD1
CDR3nt: TGTGCCAGTAACGACAGGGGATACACAGATACGCAGTATTTT
CDR3aa: CASNDRGYTDTQYF

j_gene: TRBJ2-2
v_gene: TRBV9
abundance: .
d_gene: TRBD2
CDR3nt: TGTGCCAGCAGCCGGGGACTAGACACCGGGGAGCTGTTTTTT
CDR3aa: CASSRGLDTGELFF

j_gene: TRBJ1-5
v_gene: TRBV4-2
abundance: .
d_gene: .
CDR3nt: TGTGCCAGCAGCCAAGACGCAGGGATCAATCAGCCCCAGCATTTT
CDR3aa: CASSQDAGINQPQHF

j_gene: TRBJ2-5
v_gene: TRBV7-2
abundance: .
d_gene: TRBD2
CDR3nt: TGTGCCACGAAAGTGACCGGGACTAGCAGAGAGACCCAGTACTTC
CDR3aa: CATKVTGTSRETQYF

j_gene: TRBJ1-5
v_gene: TRBV5-6
abundance: few
d_gene: .
CDR3nt: TGTGCCAGCAGGCCGAAGCATTTT
CDR3aa: CASRPKHF

j_gene: TRBJ1-6
v_gene: TRBV27
abundance: few
d_gene: .
CDR3nt: TGTGCCAGCAGTTTTGCCGGGGGGTCACCCCTCCACTTT
CDR3aa: CASSFAGGSPLHF

j_gene: TRBJ1-2
v_gene: TRBV9
abundance: .
d_gene: .
CDR3nt: TGTGCCAGCACCAGTGCATTCGACAGAGCTTATGGCTACACCTTC
CDR3aa: CASTSAFDRAYGYTF

j_gene: TRBJ2-7
v_gene: TRBV5-1
abundance: .
d_gene: .
CDR3nt: TGCGCCAGCAGCTTAGACCGGTACGAGCAGTACTTC
CDR3aa: CASSLDRYEQYF

j_gene: TRBJ1-1
v_gene: TRBV28
abundance: once
d_gene: .
CDR3nt: TGTGCCAGCACATCGGGGACTGAAGCTTTCTTT
CDR3aa: CASTSGTEAFF

j_gene: TRBJ1-1
v_gene: TRBV7-3
abundance: once
d_gene: .
CDR3nt: TGTGCCAGCAGCTCGAGGGGCGGAAACACTGAAGCTTTCTTT
CDR3aa: CASSSRGGNTEAFF

j_gene: TRBJ2-2
v_gene: TRBV7-9
abundance: .
d_gene: .
CDR3nt: TGTGCCAGCAGCTTGGCCTCGAACACCGGGGAGCTGTTTTTT
CDR3aa: CASSLASNTGELFF

j_gene: TRBJ1-6
v_gene: TRBV7-9
abundance: .
d_gene: TRBD1
CDR3nt: TGTGCCAGCAGCCTAGGACAGGGGGCGAATTCACCCCTCCACTTT
CDR3aa: CASSLGQGANSPLHF

j_gene: TRBJ2-3
v_gene: TRBV7-7
abundance: .
d_gene: .
CDR3nt: TGTGCCAGCAGCCCTCGGACGGGTAGCACAGATACGCAGTATTTT
CDR3aa: CASSPRTGSTDTQYF

j_gene: TRBJ2-1
v_gene: TRBV11-2
abundance: .
d_gene: .
CDR3nt: TGTGCCAGCAGCTTAGGGGGGACTTATGAGCAGTTCTTC
CDR3aa: CASSLGGTYEQFF

j_gene: TRBJ1-2
v_gene: TRBV29-1
abundance: .
d_gene: .
CDR3nt: TGCAGCGTTGGGGTTATCGGGAGGTGGGGTGGCTACACCTTC
CDR3aa: CSVGVIGRWGGYTF

j_gene: TRBJ2-7
v_gene: TRBV19
abundance: .
d_gene: .
CDR3nt: TGTGCCAGTAGTGATGCCGGGACGGACTCCTACGAGCAGTACTTC
CDR3aa: CASSDAGTDSYEQYF

j_gene: TRBJ1-6
v_gene: TRBV7-2
abundance: .
d_gene: .
CDR3nt: TGTGCCAGCAGTCAGACAGGATTCAATTCACCCCTCCACTTT
CDR3aa: CASSQTGFNSPLHF